The entry that follows covers one T cell receptor beta chain sequence. Its antigen is undetermined. These data come from a study of T-cell reconstitution after alpha-beta-depleted transplantation in children. Findings and caveats of the study: At around two months after transplant, the alpha-beta T cells were reportedly derived from several hundred expanded clones that came from non-depleted graft cells. Some patients showed high day-60 TCRbeta diversity, which derived from surviving recipient T cells and thymic progenitors. When one year had passed after transplant, most T-cell counts and diversity came from newly produced T cells.

This sample's TCRbeta library carried unique molecular identifier barcodes. One entry per CDR3 protein, called by TCRdb with MiXCR from the PCR reads. Here the sample spans hundreds of thousands of distinct CDR3 sequences, around 23% being singletons. Germline V lookup: CDR1 DFQATT, CDR2 SNEGSKA (reference sequence). The CDR3 is 11 residues long. The V and J ends lost 2 bases and 10 bases respectively, with 10 bases between them. The sequence was collected from a boy in the first two years of life who had a stem cell transplant for acute myeloid leukemia, so the T cells may come from the graft donor. The genes are TRBV20-1 and TRBJ2-3; the D is unclear. The sample consisted of PBMCs, mostly from graft donor cells, taken 360 days after TCRalphabeta/CD19-depleted stem cell transplant. This CDR3 reads CSARSSPAQYF. Here the CDR3 DNA reads TGCAGTGCTAGAAGCAGTCCGGCGCAGTATTTT.